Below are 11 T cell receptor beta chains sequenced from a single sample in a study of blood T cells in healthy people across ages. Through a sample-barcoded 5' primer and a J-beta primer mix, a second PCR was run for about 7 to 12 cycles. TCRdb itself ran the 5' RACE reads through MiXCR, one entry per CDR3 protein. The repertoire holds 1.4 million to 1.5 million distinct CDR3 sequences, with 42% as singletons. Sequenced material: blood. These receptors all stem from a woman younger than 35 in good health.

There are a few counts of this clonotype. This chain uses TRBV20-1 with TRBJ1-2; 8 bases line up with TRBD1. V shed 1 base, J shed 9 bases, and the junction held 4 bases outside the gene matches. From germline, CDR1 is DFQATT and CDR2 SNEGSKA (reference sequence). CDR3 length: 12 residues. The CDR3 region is CSARVQGGSYTF. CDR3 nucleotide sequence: TGCAGTGCTAGAGTACAGGGGGGGAGCTACACCTTC.

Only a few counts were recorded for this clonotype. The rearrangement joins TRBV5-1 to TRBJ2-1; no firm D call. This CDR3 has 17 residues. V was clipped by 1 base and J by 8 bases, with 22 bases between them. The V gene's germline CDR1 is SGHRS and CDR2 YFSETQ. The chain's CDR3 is CASSLRGSPPSVDEQFF. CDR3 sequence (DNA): TGCGCCAGCAGCTTGCGTGGTAGCCCCCCCTCCGTAGATGAGCAGTTCTTC.

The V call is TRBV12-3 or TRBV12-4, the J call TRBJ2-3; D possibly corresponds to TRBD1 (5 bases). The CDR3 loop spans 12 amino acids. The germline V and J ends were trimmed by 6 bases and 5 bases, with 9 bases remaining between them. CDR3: CASRLRGDTQYF. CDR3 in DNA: TGTGCCAGCAGATTAAGGGGAGATACGCAGTATTTT.

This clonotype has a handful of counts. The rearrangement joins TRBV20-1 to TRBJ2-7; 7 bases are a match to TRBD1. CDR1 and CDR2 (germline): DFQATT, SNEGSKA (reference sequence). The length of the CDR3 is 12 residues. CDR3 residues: CRADRDGYEQYF. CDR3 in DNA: TGCAGGGCAGACAGGGACGGCTACGAGCAGTACTTC.

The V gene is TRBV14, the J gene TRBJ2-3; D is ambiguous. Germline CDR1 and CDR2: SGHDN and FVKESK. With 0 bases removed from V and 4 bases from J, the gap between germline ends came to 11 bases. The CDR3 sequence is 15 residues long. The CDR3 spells CASSQELGGADTQYF. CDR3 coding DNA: TGTGCCAGCAGCCAAGAACTCGGCGGAGCAGATACGCAGTATTTT.

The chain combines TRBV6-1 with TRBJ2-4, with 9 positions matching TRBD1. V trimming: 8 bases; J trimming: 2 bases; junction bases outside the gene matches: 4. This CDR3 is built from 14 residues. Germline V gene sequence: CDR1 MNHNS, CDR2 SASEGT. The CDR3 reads CASGNRGPKNIQYF. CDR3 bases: TGTGCCAGCGGAAACAGGGGGCCCAAAAACATTCAGTACTTC.

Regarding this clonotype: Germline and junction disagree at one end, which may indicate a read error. CDR3 residues: CASSIGTDFGETQYF. CDR3 nucleotides: TGTGCCAGCAGCATAGGGACAGACTTTGGAGAGACCCAGTACTTC. The V gene is TRBV13, the J gene TRBJ2-5, with 7 bases that match TRBD1. Germline V CDR1 and CDR2: PRHDT, FYEKMQ (reference sequence). The CDR3 length is 15 residues.

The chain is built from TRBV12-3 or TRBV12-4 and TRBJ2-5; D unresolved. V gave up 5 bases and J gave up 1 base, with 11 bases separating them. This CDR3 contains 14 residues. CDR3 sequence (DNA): TGTGCCAGCAGTGTAAGTAGGGCCCAAGAGACCCAGTACTTC. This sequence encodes CASSVSRAQETQYF.

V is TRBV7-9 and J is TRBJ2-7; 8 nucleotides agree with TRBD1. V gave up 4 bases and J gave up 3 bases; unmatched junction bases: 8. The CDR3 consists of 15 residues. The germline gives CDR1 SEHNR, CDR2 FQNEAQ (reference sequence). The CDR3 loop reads CASSSYRQGFYEQYF. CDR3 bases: TGTGCCAGCAGCTCCTACCGACAGGGGTTCTACGAGCAGTACTTC.

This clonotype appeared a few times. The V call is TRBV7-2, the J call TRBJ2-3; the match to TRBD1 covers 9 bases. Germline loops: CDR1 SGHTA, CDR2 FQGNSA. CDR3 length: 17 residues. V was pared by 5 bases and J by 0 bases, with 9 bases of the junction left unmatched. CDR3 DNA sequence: TGTGCCAGCAGCCTCGATGGGACAGGGTATAGCACAGATACGCAGTATTTT. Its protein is CASSLDGTGYSTDTQYF.

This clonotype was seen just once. The CDR3 bases are TGCAGCGTTGTAAGGACAGGGAACATGAACACTGAAGCTTTCTTT. Its translation is CSVVRTGNMNTEAFF. The chain combines TRBV29-1 with TRBJ1-1, with TRBD1 matching 8 bases. Losses at the gene ends were 4 bases for V and 0 bases for J; bases not matched to a gene: 7. Germline V gives CDR1 SQVTM, CDR2 ANQGSEA. CDR3 length: 15 residues.